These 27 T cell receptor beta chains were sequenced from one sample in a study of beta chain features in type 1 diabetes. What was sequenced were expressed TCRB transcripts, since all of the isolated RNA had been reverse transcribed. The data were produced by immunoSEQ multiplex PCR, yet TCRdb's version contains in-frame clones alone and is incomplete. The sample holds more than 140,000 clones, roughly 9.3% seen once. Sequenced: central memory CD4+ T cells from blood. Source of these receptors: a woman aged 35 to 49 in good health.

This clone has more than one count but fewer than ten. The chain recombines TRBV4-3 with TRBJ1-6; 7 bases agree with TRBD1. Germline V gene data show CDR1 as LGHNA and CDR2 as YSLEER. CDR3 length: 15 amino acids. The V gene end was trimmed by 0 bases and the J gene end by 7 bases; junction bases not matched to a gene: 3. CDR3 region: CASSQDAGGNSPLHF. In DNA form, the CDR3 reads TGCGCCAGCAGCCAAGACGCAGGGGGAAATTCACCCCTCCACTTT.

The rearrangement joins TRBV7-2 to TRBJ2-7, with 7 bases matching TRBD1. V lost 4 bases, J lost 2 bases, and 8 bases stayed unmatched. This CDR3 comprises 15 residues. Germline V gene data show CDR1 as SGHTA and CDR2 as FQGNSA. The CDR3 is CASSSGGVDPYEQYF. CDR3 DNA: TGTGCCAGCAGCTCAGGGGGAGTCGACCCCTACGAGCAGTACTTC.

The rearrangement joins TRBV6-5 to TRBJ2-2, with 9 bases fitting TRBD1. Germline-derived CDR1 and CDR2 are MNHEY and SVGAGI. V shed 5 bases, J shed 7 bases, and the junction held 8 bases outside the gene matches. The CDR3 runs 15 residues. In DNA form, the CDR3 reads TGTGCCAGCAGTATGGGACAGGGTTCCGTCGGGGAGCTGTTTTTT. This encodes CASSMGQGSVGELFF.

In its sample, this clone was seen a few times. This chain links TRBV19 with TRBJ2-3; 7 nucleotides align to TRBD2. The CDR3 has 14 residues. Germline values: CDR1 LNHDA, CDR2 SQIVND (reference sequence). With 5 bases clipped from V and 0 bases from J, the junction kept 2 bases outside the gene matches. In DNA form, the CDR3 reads TGTGCCAGTAGTGAGCGGGGAAGCACAGATACGCAGTATTTT. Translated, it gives CASSERGSTDTQYF.

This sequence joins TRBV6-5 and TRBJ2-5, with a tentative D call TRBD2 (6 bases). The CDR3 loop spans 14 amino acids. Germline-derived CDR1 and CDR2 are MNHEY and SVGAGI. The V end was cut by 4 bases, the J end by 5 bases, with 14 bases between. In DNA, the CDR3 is TGTGCCAGCAGTTCGCGGGGCAGGGTGGAGACCCAGTACTTC. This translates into CASSSRGRVETQYF.

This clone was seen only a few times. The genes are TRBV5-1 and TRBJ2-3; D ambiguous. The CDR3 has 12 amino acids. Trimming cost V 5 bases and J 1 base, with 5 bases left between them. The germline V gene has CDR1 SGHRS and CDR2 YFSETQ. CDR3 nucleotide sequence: TGCGCCAGCAGGCCGGGCACAGATACGCAGTATTTT. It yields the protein CASRPGTDTQYF.

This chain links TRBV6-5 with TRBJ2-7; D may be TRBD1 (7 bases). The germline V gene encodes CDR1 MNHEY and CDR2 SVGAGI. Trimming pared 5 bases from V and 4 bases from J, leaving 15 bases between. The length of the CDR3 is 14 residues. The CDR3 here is CASSTPGGQYEQYF. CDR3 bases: TGTGCCAGCAGTACACCCGGGGGACAGTACGAGCAGTACTTC.

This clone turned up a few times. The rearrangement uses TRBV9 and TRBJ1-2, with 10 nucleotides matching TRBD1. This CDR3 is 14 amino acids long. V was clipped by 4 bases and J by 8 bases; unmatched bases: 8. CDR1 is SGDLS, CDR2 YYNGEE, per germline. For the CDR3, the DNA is TGTGCCAGCAGCCCCCGGACAGGGGGGAGAGGCTACACCTTC. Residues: CASSPRTGGRGYTF.

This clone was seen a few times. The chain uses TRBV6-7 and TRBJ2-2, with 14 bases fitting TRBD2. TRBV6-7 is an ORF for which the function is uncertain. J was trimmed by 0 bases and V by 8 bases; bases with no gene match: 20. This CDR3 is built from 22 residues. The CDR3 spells CASQPLLPGLAGVDANTGELFF. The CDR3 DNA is TGTGCCAGCCAACCTTTGTTGCCGGGACTAGCGGGGGTCGACGCGAACACCGGGGAGCTGTTTTTT.

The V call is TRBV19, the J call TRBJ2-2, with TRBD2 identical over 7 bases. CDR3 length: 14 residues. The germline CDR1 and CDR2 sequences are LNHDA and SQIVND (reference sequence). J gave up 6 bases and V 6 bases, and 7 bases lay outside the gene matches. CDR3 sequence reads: CASSGTGGSGELFF. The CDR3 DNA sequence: TGTGCCAGTAGCGGCACCGGGGGGTCCGGGGAGCTGTTTTTT.

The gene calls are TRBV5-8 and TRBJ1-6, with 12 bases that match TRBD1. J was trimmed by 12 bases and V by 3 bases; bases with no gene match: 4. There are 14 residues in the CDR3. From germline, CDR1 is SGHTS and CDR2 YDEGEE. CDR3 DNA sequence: TGTGCCAGCAGCTCTGGGACAGGGGGCTTACCCCTCCACTTT. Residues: CASSSGTGGLPLHF.

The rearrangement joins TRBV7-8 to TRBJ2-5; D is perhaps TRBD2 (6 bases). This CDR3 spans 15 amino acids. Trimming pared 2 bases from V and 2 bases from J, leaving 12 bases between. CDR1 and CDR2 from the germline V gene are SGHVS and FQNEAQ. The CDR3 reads CASSLRATRQETQYF. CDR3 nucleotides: TGTGCCAGCAGCTTACGTGCGACTAGGCAAGAGACCCAGTACTTC.

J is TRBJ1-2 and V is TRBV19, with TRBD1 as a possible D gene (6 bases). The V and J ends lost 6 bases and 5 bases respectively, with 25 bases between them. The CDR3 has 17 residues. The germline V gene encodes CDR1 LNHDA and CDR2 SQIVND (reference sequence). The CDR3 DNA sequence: TGTGCCAGTAGGCTCACCGACGTACGGGGAGGGGGTTATGGCTACACCTTC. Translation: CASRLTDVRGGGYGYTF.

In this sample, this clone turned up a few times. CDR3 residues: CASSTSLQGVRQPQHF. The CDR3, as DNA: TGTGCCAGCAGTACCTCCCTCCAGGGGGTGAGGCAGCCCCAGCATTTT. The chain couples TRBV27 to TRBJ1-5; 7 bases map to TRBD1. Germline loops: CDR1 MNHEY, CDR2 SMNVEV (reference sequence). Trimming at V came to 5 bases and at J to 7 bases, leaving 14 bases not matched to a gene. The CDR3 is 16 amino acids.

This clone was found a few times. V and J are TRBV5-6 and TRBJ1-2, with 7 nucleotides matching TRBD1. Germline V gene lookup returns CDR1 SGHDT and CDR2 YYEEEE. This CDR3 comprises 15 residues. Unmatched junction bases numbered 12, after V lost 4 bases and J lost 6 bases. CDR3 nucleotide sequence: TGTGCCAGCAGCGCCTGGGCTCGACAGGGAAATGGCTACACCTTC. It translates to CASSAWARQGNGYTF.

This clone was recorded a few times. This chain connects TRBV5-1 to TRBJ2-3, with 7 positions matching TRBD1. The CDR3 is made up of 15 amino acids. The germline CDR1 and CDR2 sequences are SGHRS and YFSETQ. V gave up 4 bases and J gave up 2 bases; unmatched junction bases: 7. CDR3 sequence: CASSRGTAPTDTQYF. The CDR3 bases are TGCGCCAGCAGCCGAGGGACAGCCCCCACAGATACGCAGTATTTT. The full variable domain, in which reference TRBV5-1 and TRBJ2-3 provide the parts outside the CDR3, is KAGVTQTPRYLIKTRGQQVTLSCSPISGHRSVSWYQQTPGQGLQFLFEYFSETQRNKGNFPGRFSGRQFSNSRSEMNVSTLELGDSALYLCASSRGTAPTDTQYFGPGTRLTVL.

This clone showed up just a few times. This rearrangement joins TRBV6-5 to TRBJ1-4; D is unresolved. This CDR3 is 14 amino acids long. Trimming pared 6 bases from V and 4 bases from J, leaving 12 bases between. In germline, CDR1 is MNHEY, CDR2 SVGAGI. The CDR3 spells CASSYAASNEKLFF. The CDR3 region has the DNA TGTGCCAGCAGCTACGCAGCTAGTAATGAAAAACTGTTTTTT.

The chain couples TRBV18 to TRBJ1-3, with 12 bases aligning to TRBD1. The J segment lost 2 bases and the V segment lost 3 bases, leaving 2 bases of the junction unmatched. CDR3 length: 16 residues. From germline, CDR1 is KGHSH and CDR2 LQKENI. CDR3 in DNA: TGTGCCAGCTCACCGGGACAGGGGGCTGCTGGAAACACCATATATTTT. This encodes CASSPGQGAAGNTIYF.

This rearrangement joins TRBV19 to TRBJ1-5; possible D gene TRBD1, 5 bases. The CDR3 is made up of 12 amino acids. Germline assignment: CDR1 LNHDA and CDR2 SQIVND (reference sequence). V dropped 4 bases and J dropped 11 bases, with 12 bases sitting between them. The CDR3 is CASSTSTRAQHF. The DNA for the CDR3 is TGTGCCAGTAGTACCTCGACCAGGGCCCAGCATTTT. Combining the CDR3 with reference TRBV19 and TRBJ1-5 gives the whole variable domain DGGITQSPKYLFRKEGQNVTLSCEQNLNHDAMYWYRQDPGQGLRLIYYSQIVNDFQKGDIAEGYSVSREKKESFPLTVTSAQKNPTAFYLCASSTSTRAQHFGDGTRLSIL.

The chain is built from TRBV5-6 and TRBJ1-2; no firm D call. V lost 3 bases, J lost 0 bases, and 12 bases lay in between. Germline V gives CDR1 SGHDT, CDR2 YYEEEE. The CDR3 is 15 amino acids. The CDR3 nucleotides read TGTGCCAGCAGCTGGACGGAGGTGCCTAACTATGGCTACACCTTC. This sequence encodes CASSWTEVPNYGYTF.

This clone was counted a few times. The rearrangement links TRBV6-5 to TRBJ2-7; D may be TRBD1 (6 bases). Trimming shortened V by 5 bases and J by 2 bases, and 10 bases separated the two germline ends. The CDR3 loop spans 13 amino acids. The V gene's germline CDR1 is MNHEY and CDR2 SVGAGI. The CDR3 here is CASSRTATYEQYF. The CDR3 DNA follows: TGTGCCAGCAGTAGGACAGCGACCTACGAGCAGTACTTC.

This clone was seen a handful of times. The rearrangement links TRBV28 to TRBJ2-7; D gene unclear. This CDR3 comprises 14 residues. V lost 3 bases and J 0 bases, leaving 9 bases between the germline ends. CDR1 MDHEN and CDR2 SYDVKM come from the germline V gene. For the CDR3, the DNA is TGTGCCAGCAGTTTGCCGGGTGGCTCCTACGAGCAGTACTTC. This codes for CASSLPGGSYEQYF.

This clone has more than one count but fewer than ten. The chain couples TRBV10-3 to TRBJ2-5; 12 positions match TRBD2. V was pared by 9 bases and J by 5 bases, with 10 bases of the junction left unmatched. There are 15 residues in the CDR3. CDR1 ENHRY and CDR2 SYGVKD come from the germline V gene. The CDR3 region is CAIGLAGITGETQYF. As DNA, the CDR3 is TGTGCCATAGGACTAGCGGGGATAACAGGGGAGACCCAGTACTTC.

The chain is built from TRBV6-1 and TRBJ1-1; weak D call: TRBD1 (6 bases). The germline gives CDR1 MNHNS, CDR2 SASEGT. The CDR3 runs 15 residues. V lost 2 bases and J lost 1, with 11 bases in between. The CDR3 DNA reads TGTGCCAGCAGTGAATATGGGGGCAGGAACACTGAAGCTTTCTTT. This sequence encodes CASSEYGGRNTEAFF.

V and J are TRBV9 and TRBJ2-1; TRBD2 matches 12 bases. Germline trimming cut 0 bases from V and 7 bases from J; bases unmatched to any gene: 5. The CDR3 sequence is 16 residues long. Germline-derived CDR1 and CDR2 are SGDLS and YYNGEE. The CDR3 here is CASSVDIGLAGNEQFF. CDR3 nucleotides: TGTGCCAGCAGCGTAGACATAGGACTAGCGGGGAATGAGCAGTTCTTC.

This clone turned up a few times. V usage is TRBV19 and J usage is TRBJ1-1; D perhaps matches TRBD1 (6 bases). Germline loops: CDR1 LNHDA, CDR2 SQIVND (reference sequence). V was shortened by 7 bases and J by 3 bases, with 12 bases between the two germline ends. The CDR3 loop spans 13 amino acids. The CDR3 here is CASNWDTYTEAFF. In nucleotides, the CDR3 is TGTGCCAGTAATTGGGACACTTACACTGAAGCTTTCTTT.

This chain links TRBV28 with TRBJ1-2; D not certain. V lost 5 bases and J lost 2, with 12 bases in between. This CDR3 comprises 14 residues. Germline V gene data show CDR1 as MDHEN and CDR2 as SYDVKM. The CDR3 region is CASSIFGWNYGYTF. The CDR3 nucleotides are TGTGCCAGCAGTATATTCGGTTGGAACTATGGCTACACCTTC.